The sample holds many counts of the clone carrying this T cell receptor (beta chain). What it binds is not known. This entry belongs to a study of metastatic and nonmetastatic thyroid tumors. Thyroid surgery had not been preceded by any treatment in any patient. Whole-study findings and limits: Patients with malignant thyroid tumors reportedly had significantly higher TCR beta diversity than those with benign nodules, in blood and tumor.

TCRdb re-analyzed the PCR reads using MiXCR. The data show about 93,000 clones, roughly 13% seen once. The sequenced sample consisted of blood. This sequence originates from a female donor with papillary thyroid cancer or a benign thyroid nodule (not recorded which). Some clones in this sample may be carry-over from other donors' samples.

CDR3 amino acids: CASSSPGLGGENTEAFF. The CDR3 DNA sequence: TGTGCCAGCAGTTCGCCGGGCCTTGGGGGTGAGAACACTGAAGCTTTCTTT. The V gene is TRBV27, the J gene TRBJ1-1, with D perhaps matching TRBD1 (5 bases). The CDR3 runs to 17 residues. The germline gives CDR1 MNHEY, CDR2 SMNVEV (reference sequence). The V end was cut by 4 bases, the J end by 1 base, with 19 bases between.